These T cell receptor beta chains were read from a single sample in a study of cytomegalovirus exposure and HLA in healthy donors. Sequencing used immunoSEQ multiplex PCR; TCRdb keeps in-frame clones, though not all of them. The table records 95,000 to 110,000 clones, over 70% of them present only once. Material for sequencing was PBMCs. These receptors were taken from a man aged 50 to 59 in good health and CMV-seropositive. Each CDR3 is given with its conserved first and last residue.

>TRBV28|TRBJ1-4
CASSFPGVGGEKLFF
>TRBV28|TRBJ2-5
CASRSQETQYF
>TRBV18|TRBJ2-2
CASSPYSGELFF
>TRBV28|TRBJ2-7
CASRNRAGPPYEQYF
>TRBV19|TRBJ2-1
CASSTGLAYNEQFF
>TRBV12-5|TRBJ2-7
CASGRPGHDYEQYF
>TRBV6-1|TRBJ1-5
CASSPQGARQPQHF
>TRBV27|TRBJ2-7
CASRVSGRDYEQYF
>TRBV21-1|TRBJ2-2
CASSRVKPPGELFF
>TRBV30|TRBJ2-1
CAWSLGLAGVQNEQFF
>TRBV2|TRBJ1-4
CASSAAGTNEKLFF
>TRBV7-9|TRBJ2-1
CASSLVSGSSNGQFF
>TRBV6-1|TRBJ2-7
CASSEALWVAGLYEQYF
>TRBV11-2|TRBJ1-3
CASSLALGGGNTIYF
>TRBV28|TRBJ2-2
CASSLGLAGLFTGELFF
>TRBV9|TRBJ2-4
CASSVGREGLKNIQYF
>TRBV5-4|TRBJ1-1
CASSLQGGHEAFF
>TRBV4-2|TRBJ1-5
CASSQDGQGSSQPQHF
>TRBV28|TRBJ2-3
CASSLSQGGVITDTQYF
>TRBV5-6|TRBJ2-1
CASSRRPQGQFF
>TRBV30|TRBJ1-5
CAWSFGGSNQPQHF
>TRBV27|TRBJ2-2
CATRPLLAGVLNTGELFF
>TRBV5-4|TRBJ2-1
CASSPGGRSYNEQFF
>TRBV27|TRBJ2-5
CASSLSMVLAGAGTQYF
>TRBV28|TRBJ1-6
CASSFTIGRNNSPLHF
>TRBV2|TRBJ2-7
CASVGQSYEQYF
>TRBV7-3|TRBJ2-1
CASSLLGYEQFF
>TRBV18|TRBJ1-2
CASSPDRVYGYTF
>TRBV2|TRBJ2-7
CASRRDRFTYEQYF
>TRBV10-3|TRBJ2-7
CAGSQGNTYEQYF
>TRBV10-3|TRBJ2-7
CAIKGDYPSSYEQYF
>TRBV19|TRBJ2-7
CASSMTSGTYEQYF
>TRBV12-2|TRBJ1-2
CASRYYRDRAYYGYTF
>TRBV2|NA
CASQGVGHYEQYF
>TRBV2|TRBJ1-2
CASKPEQGYNYGYTF
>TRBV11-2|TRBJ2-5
CASSLAPRETQYF
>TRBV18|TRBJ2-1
CASSPQGTDNEQFF
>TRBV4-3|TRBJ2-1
CASSQDGGGLGNEQFF
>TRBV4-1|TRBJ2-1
CASSQDEGSGANEQFF
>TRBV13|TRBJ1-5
CASSLGGLGGIIQPQHF
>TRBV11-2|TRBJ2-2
CASSSKQGATGELFF
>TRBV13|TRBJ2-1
CASSRISGRGNEQFF